The entry below gives a single TCR beta chain sequence along with its context. This record comes from a study of T cell repertoires in breast cancer. The wider study: Breast cancer patients gave tumors, lymph nodes and blood; healthy donors gave blood.

A second nested PCR with blocking oligonucleotides suppressed unpaired genes. MiXCR, applied by TCRdb to the emulsion pairing reads, yields one record per CDR3 protein. This sample has about 40,000 distinct CDR3 sequences; over 40% occur once, and the top ten carry around three fifths. Primers covering all TCR V genes were used in emulsion RT-PCR on CD8+ T cells. The CDR3 has 15 residues. Trimming removed 6 bases from V and 0 bases from J, with 12 bases in between. Germline V gene sequence: CDR1 ENHRY, CDR2 SYGVKD. The source is a pool of human donors with breast cancer or a healthy control (not recorded which). The chain combines TRBV10-3 with TRBJ2-1; maybe TRBD2 (6 bases). Specimen: CD8+ T cells. The CDR3 nucleotides are TGTGCCATCAGGAGGGACTCAAGCTCCTACAATGAGCAGTTCTTC. Amino acid sequence: CAIRRDSSSYNEQFF.